The subject of this entry is one T cell receptor beta chain. V lost 5 bases to trimming and J lost 6 bases, with 16 bases between them. The CDR3 consists of 15 residues. Germline CDR1 is LGHNA and CDR2 is YNFKEQ. This record comes from a study of shared clonotypes between healthy human individuals. Generated by immunoSEQ multiplex PCR, the TCRdb table keeps only in-frame clones and is missing some. The top ten hold approximately 0.06% of the sample, which has hundreds of thousands of clones, 90% to 96% seen once. The chain uses TRBV4-2 and TRBJ2-2; no clear D. The receptor comes from a woman in her twenties or thirties in good health. The sequenced sample consisted of naive CD4+ T cells sorted from blood. Sample subset: CD45RA+ positively selected. In nucleotides, the CDR3 is TGTGCCAGCAGCTTGGTTGAAGGGATTCCCGGGGAGCTGTTTTTT. Amino acids: CASSLVEGIPGELFF.